One and the same sample provided the 32 T cell receptor beta chains below, sequenced in a study of blood T cell repertoires in COVID-19. The assay was immunoSEQ multiplex PCR, and TCRdb's table has in-frame clones only and misses some. The sample holds around 200,000 clones, under 90% seen once. The sample comprised peripheral blood. All receptors derive from a woman in her forties with active or convalescent COVID-19.

The chain couples TRBV21-1 to TRBJ2-4; the table calls TRBD1, which could not be checked here. TRBV21-1 is labeled a pseudogene. This CDR3 spans 15 amino acids. The CDR3, as DNA: TGTGCCTTACTCCTGAGGGGGTGGGCCAAAAACATTCAGTACTTC. Its protein product is CALLLRGWAKNIQYF.

V and J are TRBV12-3 or TRBV12-4 and TRBJ1-2; D is undetermined. This CDR3 is 13 amino acids long. Trimming left V 0 bases short and J 8 bases short, with 10 bases between. DNA of the CDR3: TGTGCCAGCAGTTTAGCGGAAGGGAGGGGCTACACCTTC. Protein: CASSLAEGRGYTF.

This clone was recorded a few times. The chain employs TRBV4-3 and TRBJ1-1; D ambiguous. Germline V gene sequence: CDR1 LGHNA, CDR2 YSLEER. V lost 0 bases, J lost 7 bases, and 15 bases lay in between. The CDR3 is 15 amino acids. CDR3 loop: CASSQDPTRGDEAFF. The DNA of the CDR3 is TGCGCCAGCAGCCAAGATCCTACGCGCGGGGATGAAGCTTTCTTT.

This clone has more than one count but fewer than ten. The J gene is TRBJ1-3, the V gene TRBV18, with a weak D call TRBD1 (6 bases). V lost 2 bases and J lost 2, with 13 bases in between. CDR3 length equals 16 residues. The V gene's germline CDR1 is KGHSH and CDR2 LQKENI. The CDR3, as DNA: TGTGCCAGCTCACCAGGGTTACAGGGAGCTGGAAACACCATATATTTT. Protein product: CASSPGLQGAGNTIYF.

For the CDR3, the DNA is TGTGCCAGCTTGGCGGAACGACAGGGGCAAGAGACCCAGTACTTC. This gives the protein CASLAERQGQETQYF. The chain is built from TRBV2 and TRBJ2-5, with 8 bases fitting TRBD1. With V trimmed by 8 bases and J by 2 bases, 10 bases remained unmatched. This CDR3 spans 15 amino acids. Germline loops: CDR1 SNHLY, CDR2 FYNNEI.

For the CDR3, the DNA is TGTGCCAGCAGCTTTCCTGGGGACAGGGGAAATGAGCAGTTCTTC. It yields the protein CASSFPGDRGNEQFF. The chain couples TRBV5-4 to TRBJ2-1; 10 bases fit TRBD1. V trimming: 2 bases; J trimming: 7 bases; junction bases outside the gene matches: 6. This CDR3 spans 15 amino acids. Germline V gene data show CDR1 as SGHNT and CDR2 as YYREEE (reference sequence).

The chain is built from TRBV5-1 and TRBJ2-7; tentative D call: TRBD1 (6 bases). Germline V CDR1 and CDR2: SGHRS, YFSETQ. Trimming removed 4 bases from V and 5 bases from J, with 19 bases in between. This CDR3 spans 15 amino acids. The CDR3 bases are TGCGCCAGCAGCCCCGAGGCGCAGGGGACCCACGAGCAGTACTTC. Amino acids: CASSPEAQGTHEQYF.

The rearrangement joins TRBV5-8 to TRBJ1-6; D may be TRBD1 (5 bases). The germline gives CDR1 SGHTS, CDR2 YDEGEE. V was clipped by 4 bases and J by 10 bases, with 15 bases between them. This CDR3 is 14 amino acids long. The CDR3 nucleotides read TGTGCCAGCAGCACGGGAGGGGCAAGGTCACCCCTCCACTTT. It yields the protein CASSTGGARSPLHF.

The V gene is TRBV7-8, the J gene TRBJ1-5; 11 bases agree with TRBD1. The CDR3 runs to 17 residues. From germline, CDR1 is SGHVS and CDR2 FQNEAQ. J lost 0 bases, V lost 5 bases, and 6 bases had no gene match. This CDR3 reads CASSHGQGAYSNQPQHF. The CDR3 bases are TGTGCCAGCAGCCATGGACAGGGGGCTTATAGCAATCAGCCCCAGCATTTT.

The count of this clone is one. This chain joins TRBV14 and TRBJ1-4, with 9 bases identical to TRBD1. Per the germline V gene, CDR1 is SGHDN and CDR2 is FVKESK. There are 13 residues in the CDR3. V gave up 5 bases and J gave up 6 bases; unmatched junction bases: 1. The CDR3 bases are TGTGCCAGCAGCTGGACAGGGGATGAAAAACTGTTTTTT. Translation gives CASSWTGDEKLFF.

V is TRBV30 and J is TRBJ2-4, with TRBD2 matching 13 bases. Looked up from germline, CDR1 is GTSNPN and CDR2 is SVGIG (reference sequence). The CDR3 covers 20 residues. The ends lost 2 bases at V and 0 bases at J; junction bases unmatched: 13. The CDR3 loop is CAWSFTPGLAGTLAKNIQYF. CDR3 nucleotides: TGTGCCTGGAGTTTCACCCCGGGACTAGCGGGGACCTTAGCCAAAAACATTCAGTACTTC.

J is TRBJ2-7 and V is TRBV3-1 (or the pseudogene TRBV3-2); D unresolved. Trimming shortened V by 8 bases and J by 2 bases, and 19 bases separated the two germline ends. The CDR3 consists of 15 residues. Germline V lookup: CDR1 LGHDT, CDR2 YNNKEL (reference sequence). For the CDR3, the DNA is TGTGCCAGCCCCATTGAGCACCCTGCCGCCTACGAGCAGTACTTC. Residues: CASPIEHPAAYEQYF.

The chain couples TRBV19 to TRBJ1-1, with no clear D. Germline V gene data show CDR1 as LNHDA and CDR2 as SQIVND (reference sequence). Between the trimmed V and J ends, which lost 6 bases and 0 bases, there was a span of 17 bases. The CDR3 contains 16 residues. Written as DNA, the CDR3 is TGTGCCAGTAGATCACTAACCGGGGTGATGAACACTGAAGCTTTCTTT. This encodes CASRSLTGVMNTEAFF.

This clone is judged medium-sized. The rearrangement links TRBV11-3 to TRBJ2-1; 7 positions match TRBD1. V dropped 6 bases and J dropped 5; count of bases not matched to a gene: 10. This CDR3 is built from 15 residues. Germline V gene lookup returns CDR1 SGHNT and CDR2 YENEEA. CDR3 amino acids: CASSLGQAADNEQFF. The CDR3 DNA follows: TGTGCCAGCAGTCTTGGACAGGCCGCGGACAATGAGCAGTTCTTC.

As regards this clone: The junction does not match germline at one end; this may be a read error. The chain has TRBV30 and TRBJ1-6, with 7 bases lining up with TRBD1. The CDR3 contains 10 residues. Germline CDR1 and CDR2: GTSNPN and SVGIG (reference sequence). DNA of the CDR3: TGTGCCTGGAGTGGACAGGGACTCGGGTTT. Translation: CAWSGQGLGF. The full variable domain, in which reference TRBV30 and TRBJ1-6 provide the parts outside the CDR3, is SQTIHQWPATLVQPVGSPLSLECTVEGTSNPNLYWYRQAAGRGLQLLFYSVGIGQISSEVPQNLSASRPQDRQFILSSKKLLLSDSGFYLCAWSGQGLGFGNGTRLTVT.

The chain couples TRBV2 to TRBJ2-1, with TRBD2 matching over 7 bases. V shed 2 bases and J 1 base; nucleotides not matched to a gene: 2. CDR3 size: 15 residues. The V gene's germline CDR1 is SNHLY and CDR2 FYNNEI. In DNA, the CDR3 is TGTGCCAGCAGTGAATGGGGGGGGTCCTACAATGAGCAGTTCTTC. Protein sequence: CASSEWGGSYNEQFF.

Regarding this clone: Distinct nucleotide sequences in the sample also encode this CDR3. This chain links TRBV6-5 with TRBJ2-7; 9 bases are a match to TRBD2. The length of the CDR3 is 15 residues. Germline V gene lookup returns CDR1 MNHEY and CDR2 SVGAGI. Trimming removed 2 bases from V and 4 bases from J; junction bases left unmatched: 6. The CDR3 loop reads CASSYRGGRGYEQYF. CDR3 sequence (DNA): TGTGCCAGCAGTTACCGCGGCGGGAGGGGATACGAGCAGTACTTC.

The CDR3 protein is CASSLATSGELGSYEQYF. CDR3 nucleotides: TGCGCCAGCAGCTTGGCGACTAGCGGGGAACTAGGCTCCTACGAGCAGTACTTC. J is TRBJ2-7 and V is TRBV5-1, with 11 bases aligning to TRBD2. Germline V gene lookup returns CDR1 SGHRS and CDR2 YFSETQ. The V segment lost 0 bases and the J segment 0 bases; nucleotides outside the gene matches: 8. The CDR3 totals 18 residues.

This chain uses TRBV25-1 with TRBJ1-1; D is unresolved. CDR1 and CDR2 from the germline V gene are MGHDK and SYGVNS. This CDR3 spans 11 amino acids. V lost 7 bases and J 11 bases, leaving 14 bases between the germline ends. The CDR3 here is CASNGTSDAFF. CDR3 sequence (DNA): TGTGCCAGCAATGGCACCTCCGATGCTTTCTTT.

The V gene is TRBV7-3, the J gene TRBJ2-1; TRBD2 aligns across 9 bases. J gave up 6 bases and V 2 bases, and 2 bases lay outside the gene matches. This CDR3 spans 14 amino acids. The germline V gene encodes CDR1 SGHTA and CDR2 FQGTGA. The CDR3 protein is CASSLLAGINEQFF. The CDR3 DNA sequence: TGTGCCAGCAGCTTACTAGCGGGAATCAATGAGCAGTTCTTC. Using reference TRBV7-3 and TRBJ2-1 for the parts outside the CDR3, the full variable domain is GAGVSQTPSNKVTEKGKYVELRCDPISGHTALYWYRQSLGQGPEFLIYFQGTGAADDSGLPNDRFFAVRPEGSVSTLKIQRTERGDSAVYLCASSLLAGINEQFFGPGTRLTVL.

V and J are TRBV9 and TRBJ2-2; 7 bases line up with TRBD1. This CDR3 comprises 17 residues. The ends lost 0 bases at V and 4 bases at J; junction bases unmatched: 9. Germline loops: CDR1 SGDLS, CDR2 YYNGEE. CDR3 sequence reads: CASSVGPGQRPTGELFF. The CDR3, as DNA: TGTGCCAGCAGCGTAGGACCGGGACAGAGACCCACCGGGGAGCTGTTTTTT.

This chain joins TRBV19 and TRBJ2-6; 9 bases match TRBD1. The CDR3 is 18 residues long. CDR1 is LNHDA and CDR2 is SQIVND in the germline V gene (reference sequence). With V trimmed by 4 bases and J by 1 base, 8 bases remained unmatched. The CDR3 sequence is CASSTLGQGGSGANVLTF. The CDR3 DNA reads TGTGCCAGTAGTACACTGGGACAGGGTGGGTCTGGGGCCAACGTCCTGACTTTC.

The J gene is TRBJ1-6, the V gene TRBV5-4; D is unclear. Germline CDR1 is SGHNT and CDR2 is YYREEE (reference sequence). Trimming removed 4 bases from V and 7 bases from J, with 18 bases in between. This CDR3 comprises 16 residues. CDR3 DNA sequence: TGTGCCAGCAGCCATTTGAAGGACGGAGGGAATTCACCCCTCCACTTT. Encoded protein: CASSHLKDGGNSPLHF. Filled out from reference TRBV5-4 and TRBJ1-6, the complete variable domain reads ETGVTQSPTHLIKTRGQQVTLRCSSQSGHNTVSWYQQALGQGPQFIFQYYREEENGRGNFPPRFSGLQFPNYSSELNVNALELDDSALYLCASSHLKDGGNSPLHFGNGTRLTVT.

This chain uses TRBV11-3 with TRBJ1-4; 12 bases are shared with TRBD1. Germline V gene data show CDR1 as SGHNT and CDR2 as YENEEA. This CDR3 has 16 residues. The V segment lost 3 bases and the J segment 7 bases; nucleotides outside the gene matches: 6. CDR3: CASSFGTGGFIEKLFF. CDR3 in DNA: TGTGCCAGCAGCTTCGGGACAGGGGGCTTTATTGAAAAACTGTTTTTT.

The chain combines TRBV18 with TRBJ1-1; D remains ambiguous. The CDR3 loop spans 17 amino acids. Germline values: CDR1 KGHSH, CDR2 LQKENI. V lost 6 bases and J lost 0, with 20 bases in between. CDR3 coding DNA: TGTGCCAGCTCCTCCTTGGGAAAACAGACTATGAACACTGAAGCTTTCTTT. It codes for CASSSLGKQTMNTEAFF.

The chain is built from TRBV5-4 and TRBJ1-2; no firm D call. The V gene's germline CDR1 is SGHNT and CDR2 YYREEE (reference sequence). The germline V and J ends were trimmed by 0 bases and 4 bases, with 10 bases remaining between them. This CDR3 region has 14 residues. The CDR3 DNA reads TGTGCCAGCAGCTTGGCACCAGGAATCTATGGCTACACCTTC. Its translation: CASSLAPGIYGYTF.

This rearrangement joins TRBV28 to TRBJ1-6; a possible D gene is TRBD1 (5 bases). CDR3 size: 15 residues. Germline V gene lookup returns CDR1 MDHEN and CDR2 SYDVKM. V dropped 8 bases and J dropped 6 bases, with 17 bases sitting between them. CDR3 nucleotide sequence: TGTGCCAGCGGGTTCGGGGGTTGGGTTAATTCACCCCTCCACTTT. Translating gives CASGFGGWVNSPLHF.

CDR3 sequence (DNA): TGCAGCGTTGACCCCGCCGGGACAGGGGTCGGAAACACCATATATTTT. Amino acids: CSVDPAGTGVGNTIYF. The chain joins TRBV29-1 to TRBJ1-3; 10 positions match TRBD1. CDR1 is SQVTM, CDR2 ANQGSEA, per germline. The CDR3 consists of 16 residues. Trimming at V came to 3 bases and at J to 4 bases, leaving 9 bases not matched to a gene.

This clone was picked up many times. The V and J genes are TRBV2 and TRBJ2-2, with TRBD1 matching 9 bases. Germline V gene data show CDR1 as SNHLY and CDR2 as FYNNEI. This CDR3 has 14 residues. Trimming at V came to 10 bases and at J to 2 bases, leaving 5 bases not matched to a gene. CDR3 amino acids: CATQTGGNTGELFF. The CDR3 region has the DNA TGTGCCACTCAAACAGGGGGCAACACCGGGGAGCTGTTTTTT.

The chain links TRBV5-1 to TRBJ1-5; perhaps TRBD1 as D (5 bases). The CDR3 sequence is 15 residues long. Germline V lookup: CDR1 SGHRS, CDR2 YFSETQ. The V end was cut by 0 bases, the J end by 4 bases, with 11 bases between. The CDR3 DNA sequence: TGCGCCAGCAGCTTGGAGGCCGGGGGAAATCAGCCCCAGCATTTT. This sequence encodes CASSLEAGGNQPQHF. The entire variable domain, with the rest obtained from reference TRBV5-1 and TRBJ1-5, is as follows: KAGVTQTPRYLIKTRGQQVTLSCSPISGHRSVSWYQQTPGQGLQFLFEYFSETQRNKGNFPGRFSGRQFSNSRSEMNVSTLELGDSALYLCASSLEAGGNQPQHFGDGTRLSIL.

The chain joins TRBV6-5 to TRBJ1-4; 8 bases line up with TRBD1. V lost 8 bases and J lost 5; bases outside the gene matches: 4. The CDR3 totals 13 residues. The V gene's germline CDR1 is MNHEY and CDR2 SVGAGI. The CDR3 region is CASSRTGNEKLFF. The CDR3 nucleotides read TGTGCCAGCTCCAGGACAGGGAATGAAAAACTGTTTTTT.

This chain links TRBV15 with TRBJ2-3; D unresolved. The CDR3 length is 13 residues. CDR1 and CDR2 (germline): LNHNV, YYDKDF (reference sequence). Deletions cut 0 bases from V and 5 bases from J, with 6 bases between. CDR3 DNA: TGTGCCACCAGCAGAGATCGGTTAGATACGCAGTATTTT. Translated: CATSRDRLDTQYF.